This T cell receptor (beta chain) was identified during a study of Graves' ophthalmopathy and Graves' hyperthyroidism. The diagnostic workup employed clinical symptoms, serum thyroxine, TRAb, thyroid ultrasound and orbital computed tomography. V lost 6 bases and J lost 1; bases outside the gene matches: 5. This CDR3 is built from 14 residues. As the template, RNA transcripts were used to amplify TCR beta CDR3 regions. First-round RT-PCR relied on HTBI primers, and a second-round multiplex PCR came next. TCRdb reprocessed the multiplex PCR reads with MiXCR, giving one entry per CDR3 protein. The data show 300,000 to 400,000 distinct CDR3 sequences, with roughly a sixth seen just once and about 12% held by the top ten.

The TCR comes from an adult man with Graves' ophthalmopathy. The gene calls are TRBV12-3 or TRBV12-4 and TRBJ1-1; TRBD1 aligns across 7 bases. Material: peripheral blood. As DNA, the CDR3 is TGTGCCAGCAGGATTTCAGGGGGGAACACTGAAGCTTTCTTT. Translation: CASRISGGNTEAFF.